The clone carrying this T cell receptor (beta chain) was seen just once. This sample is drawn from a study of cytomegalovirus exposure and HLA in healthy donors. PCR amplification relied on 60 Vbeta primers (plus 13 Jbeta primers). Produced via immunoSEQ multiplex PCR; TCRdb's table is partial and in-frame only. Of around 180,000 clones in the sample, about 76% were seen once. The sequenced sample was PBMCs. The receptor's source is a woman aged 50 to 60 in good health and CMV-seronegative.

The CDR3 region has the DNA TGTGCCAGCAGTTTACTAGGGGGCCCCCCGACTGGAGATACGCAGTATTTT. It encodes CASSLLGGPPTGDTQYF. The chain recombines TRBV27 with TRBJ2-3; TRBD1 agrees at 7 bases. The CDR3 spans 17 residues. The germline V gene encodes CDR1 MNHEY and CDR2 SMNVEV (reference sequence). Trimming at V came to 2 bases and at J to 5 bases, leaving 13 bases not matched to a gene.